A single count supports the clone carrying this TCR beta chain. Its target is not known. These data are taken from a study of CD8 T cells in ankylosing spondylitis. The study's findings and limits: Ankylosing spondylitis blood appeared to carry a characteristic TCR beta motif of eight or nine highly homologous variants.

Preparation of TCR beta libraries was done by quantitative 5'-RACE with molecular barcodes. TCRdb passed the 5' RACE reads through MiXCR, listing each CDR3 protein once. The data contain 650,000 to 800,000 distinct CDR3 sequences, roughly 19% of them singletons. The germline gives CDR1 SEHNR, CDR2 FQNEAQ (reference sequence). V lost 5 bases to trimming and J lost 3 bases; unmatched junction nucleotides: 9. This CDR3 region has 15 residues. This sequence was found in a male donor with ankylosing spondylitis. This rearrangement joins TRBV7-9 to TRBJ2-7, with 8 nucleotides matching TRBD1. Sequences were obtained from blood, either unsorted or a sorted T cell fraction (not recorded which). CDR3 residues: CASSPRTGRDYEQYF. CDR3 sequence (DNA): TGTGCCAGCAGCCCCAGGACAGGGAGAGACTACGAGCAGTACTTC.